This TCR beta chain was profiled in a study of cytomegalovirus exposure and HLA in healthy donors. The overall study: Out of fewer than 500 genotyped donors, about 80% belonged to the Caucasian-associated ancestry cluster.

Both 60 Vbeta primers and 13 Jbeta primers went into the PCR. Only in-frame clones appear in the TCRdb table, and some are missing; sequencing was by immunoSEQ multiplex PCR. Found here are some 150,000 clones, approximately 79% of them singletons; the top ten hold 3.5% to 5%. The study, taken as a whole, reports: Some V segments could not be told apart, so they were left out, TRBV6-2 and TRBV6-3 among them. In a later analysis, TCR beta V- and J-gene trimming showed a link to a missense DCLRE1C variant. In a later analysis, several top co-occurrence clusters appeared linked to parvovirus B19, influenza, CMV and Epstein-Barr virus.

Of note for this clone: The antigen is unknown.

This CDR3 is built from 13 residues. Per the germline V gene, CDR1 is MNHEY and CDR2 is SMNVEV (reference sequence). Between the trimmed V and J ends, which lost 7 bases and 1 base, there was a span of 7 bases. The chain recombines TRBV27 with TRBJ2-2, with D tentatively TRBD1 (5 bases). The sequence came from a young man in good health and CMV-seropositive. The sequenced sample was PBMCs. CDR3 amino acids: CASNGQNTGELFF. Here the CDR3 DNA reads TGTGCCAGCAACGGACAGAACACCGGGGAGCTGTTTTTT.